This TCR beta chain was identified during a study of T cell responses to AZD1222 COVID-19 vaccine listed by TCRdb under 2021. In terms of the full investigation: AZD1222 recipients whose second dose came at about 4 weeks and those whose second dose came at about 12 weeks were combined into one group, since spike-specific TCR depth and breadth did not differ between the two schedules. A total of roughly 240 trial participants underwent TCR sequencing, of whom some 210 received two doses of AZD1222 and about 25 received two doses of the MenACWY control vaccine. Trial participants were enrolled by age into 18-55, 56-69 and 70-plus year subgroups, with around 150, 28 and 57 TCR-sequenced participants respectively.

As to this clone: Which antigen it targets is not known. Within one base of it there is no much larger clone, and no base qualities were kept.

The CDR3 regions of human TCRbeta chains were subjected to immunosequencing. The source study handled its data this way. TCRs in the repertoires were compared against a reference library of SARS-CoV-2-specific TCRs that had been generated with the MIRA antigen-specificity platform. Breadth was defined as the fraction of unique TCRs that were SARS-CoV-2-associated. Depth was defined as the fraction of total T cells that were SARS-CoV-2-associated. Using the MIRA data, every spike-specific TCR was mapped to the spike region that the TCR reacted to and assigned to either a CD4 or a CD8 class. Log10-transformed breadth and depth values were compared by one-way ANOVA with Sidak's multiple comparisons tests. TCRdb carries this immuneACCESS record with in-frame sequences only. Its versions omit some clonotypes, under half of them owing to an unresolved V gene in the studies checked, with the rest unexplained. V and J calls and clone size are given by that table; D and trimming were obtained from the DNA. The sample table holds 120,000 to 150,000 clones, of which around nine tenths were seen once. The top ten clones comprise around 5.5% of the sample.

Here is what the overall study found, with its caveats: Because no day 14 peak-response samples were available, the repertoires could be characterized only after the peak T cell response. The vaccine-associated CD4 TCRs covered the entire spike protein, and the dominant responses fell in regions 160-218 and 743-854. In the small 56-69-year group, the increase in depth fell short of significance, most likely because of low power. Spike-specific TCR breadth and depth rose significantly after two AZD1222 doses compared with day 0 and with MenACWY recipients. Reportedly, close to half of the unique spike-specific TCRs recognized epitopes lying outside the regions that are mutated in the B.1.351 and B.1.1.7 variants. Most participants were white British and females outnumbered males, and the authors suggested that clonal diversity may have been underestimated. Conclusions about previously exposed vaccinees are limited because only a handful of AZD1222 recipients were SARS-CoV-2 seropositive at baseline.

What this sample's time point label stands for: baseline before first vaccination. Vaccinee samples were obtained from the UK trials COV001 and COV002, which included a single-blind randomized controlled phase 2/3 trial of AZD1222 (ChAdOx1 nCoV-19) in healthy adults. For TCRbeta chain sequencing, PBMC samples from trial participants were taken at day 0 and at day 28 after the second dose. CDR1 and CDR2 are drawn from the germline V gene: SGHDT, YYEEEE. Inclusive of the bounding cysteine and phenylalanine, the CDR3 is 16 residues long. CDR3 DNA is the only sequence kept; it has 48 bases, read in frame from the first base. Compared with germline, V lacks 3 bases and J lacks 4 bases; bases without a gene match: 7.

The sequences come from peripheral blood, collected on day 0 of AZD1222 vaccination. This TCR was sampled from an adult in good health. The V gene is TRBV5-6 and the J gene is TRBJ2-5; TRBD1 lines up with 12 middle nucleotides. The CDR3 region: CASSSPGQGATETQYF. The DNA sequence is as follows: TGTGCCAGCAGCTCGCCGGGACAGGGGGCTACAGAGACCCAGTACTTC. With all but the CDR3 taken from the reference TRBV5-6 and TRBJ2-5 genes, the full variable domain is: DAGVTQSPTHLIKTRGQQVTLRCSPKSGHDTVSWYQQALGQGPQFIFQYYEEEERQRGNFPDRFSGHQFPNYSSELNVNALLLGDSALYLCASSSPGQGATETQYFGPGTRLLVL.